This paragraph covers one T cell receptor beta chain sequence. Its antigen has not been determined. Base qualities are not at hand, and no much larger clone is one base apart. This entry belongs to a study of persistence of HIV-infected CD4 T cells (dated by TCRdb to 2018 to 2020). General notes on the study: The study isolated CMV- and HIV-1 Gag-responding CD4+ T cells from ART-treated individuals to examine antigen-driven clonal expansion of HIV-1-infected cells. Suppressive ART had been received by participants for a median of roughly 8 years. Apart from two participants who underwent leukapheresis at a single time point, peripheral blood samples of up to roughly 200 mL were collected from participants at multiple time points. The clonality of all cells in each sorted population was measured by TCRbeta sequencing, and the clonality of infected cells was measured by proviral sequencing. Cross-participant TCR cluster analysis included 8 participants for CMV and six or seven participants for Gag. Overall study outcomes, separate from this receptor: Degenerate expanded CDR3beta sequences were enriched in antigen-responding cells, suggesting convergent selection of CD4+ responses to CMV and Gag. Within the same sorted populations, TCR oligoclonality correlated with proviral oligoclonality. Bulk TCR analyses could not be limited to the rare CMV-responding cells that actually contained HIV-1 proviruses. Few individuals were included in the study, and only a limited range of antigens was tested. Significantly lower TCRbeta richness was observed in CMV- and Gag-responding cells than in anti-CD3/anti-CD28-responding cells, and higher oligoclonality was observed in CMV-responding cells than in CD3/CD28-stimulated and Gag-responding cells.

The immunoSEQ hsTCRB assay version 4 in survey mode was used to sequence TCRbeta repertoires from genomic DNA. Genomic DNA was diluted to roughly 9.5 ng/uL, using up to roughly 1 ug per sample for TCRbeta sequencing. Per the source publication's procedure: TCRbeta data were analyzed in ImmunoSeq Analyzer 3.0, with diversity computed on productive nucleotide rearrangements. Lower-bound TCR diversity was estimated with the improved Chao index, and clonality with the Gini coefficient using the Immunarch R package. When different nucleotide rearrangements encoded the same CDR3beta amino acid sequence, each rearrangement was treated as a distinct clonotype. Differential abundance analysis identified TCRbeta sequences significantly enriched in antigen-responding cells relative to anti-CD3/anti-CD28-activated cells. TCRs were clustered by predicted peptide-MHC specificity with GLIPH2, both within individual participants and across merged participant data sets. TCRdb mirrors the immuneACCESS table, restricted to in-frame sequences. Some clones are absent from its copies; in checked studies, under half trace to an unresolved V gene, and the reason for the others is unknown. From that table come the V and J calls and clone size; the DNA was used to work out D and trimming. This sample is represented by about 33,000 clones; 82% of them were singletons. Together, the top ten hold under 8% of the sample.

CDR3 length: 16 amino acids, cysteine to phenylalanine. This entry keeps only the CDR3 DNA: 48 bases, framed from base 1. The germline V gene (reference sequence) specifies DFQATT as CDR1 and SNEGSKA as CDR2. Between the V and J ends, shortened by 3 bases and 4 bases respectively, the junction contains 19 bases. The treatment or condition label of this sample denotes: suppressive antiretroviral therapy. Cells were stimulated with lysates of CMV-infected fibroblasts at 9 to 10 ug/mL. Memory populations depleted of antigen-responding cells were obtained by sorting nonresponding CD40L-negative CD69-negative CD45RO-high memory CD4+ T cells. HIV-1-infected adults in whom suppressive ART had been started during chronic infection were enrolled as participants. Plasma HIV-1 RNA had been undetectable (below 50 copies/mL) in participants for at least 4 years. To be included, a participant needed positive CMV serology and a CD4+ T cell count above 400 cells/uL. Before stimulation, PBMCs were isolated using density centrifugation and depleted of CD8+ T cells. For around 19 hours, the CD8-depleted PBMCs were stimulated with anti-CD28/CD49d costimulation, a CD40-blocking antibody, and enfuvirtide to prevent new infections. Cell sorting was done on a Beckman Coulter MoFlo Legacy or XDP sorter, and dead cells were excluded with propidium iodide. Genomic DNA was extracted with the QIAamp DNA Mini Kit for samples above one million cells, otherwise with the Quick-DNA Microprep Kit.

The rearranged segments are TRBV20-1 and TRBJ2-1, with the D gene uncertain. This specimen was CD4+ T cells sorted from PBMCs after approximately 19-hour stimulation, taken from a patient who received antiretroviral therapy. In light of the paper, this sample's cell subset or site label describes: CD40L-CD69- CD45RO-high memory CD4 T cells not responding to CMV lysate. The receptor comes from an adult woman with HIV who was CMV-seropositive. Read as DNA, the sequence is TGCAGTGCTAGTTACCCCTTTATCCGCGGTTACAATGAGCAGTTCTTC. The encoded protein is CSASYPFIRGYNEQFF.